The 24 T cell receptor beta chains below come from one sample, sequenced in a study of cytomegalovirus exposure and HLA in healthy donors. It was with 60 Vbeta and 13 Jbeta primers that the PCR ran. The assay was immunoSEQ multiplex PCR, and TCRdb's table has in-frame clones only and misses some. The sample includes 95,000 to 150,000 clones, roughly three fifths of them seen just once. The sample taken for sequencing was PBMCs. Source of these receptors: a man between 18 and 35 years old in good health and CMV-seronegative.

J is TRBJ1-2 and V is TRBV28, with unresolved D. The V and J ends lost 6 bases and 6 bases respectively, with 20 bases between them. The CDR3 covers 15 residues. The germline V gene has CDR1 MDHEN and CDR2 SYDVKM. The CDR3 DNA reads TGTGCCAGCAGAGGCCCTCATCCGCACGGGAATGGCTACACCTTC. Translated: CASRGPHPHGNGYTF.

This chain joins TRBV5-6 and TRBJ2-5; 7 bases fit TRBD2. The J call may be incorrect, as the DNA end agrees better with TRBJ2-7. This CDR3 contains 15 residues. Germline CDR1 is SGHDT and CDR2 is YYEEEE. CDR3 sequence: CASSLTGPRGVEQYF. In DNA, the CDR3 is TGTGCCAGCAGCTTAACTGGACCCCGGGGGGTCGAGCAGTACTTC.

The chain uses TRBV18 and TRBJ1-4; TRBD1 matches 8 bases. With V trimmed by 4 bases and J by 8 bases, 9 bases remained unmatched. The CDR3 loop spans 15 amino acids. Germline V gene data show CDR1 as KGHSH and CDR2 as LQKENI. The CDR3 DNA follows: TGTGCCAGCTCACTGGTGGACAGGGTTGGGGAAAAACTGTTTTTT. Protein: CASSLVDRVGEKLFF.

CDR3 in DNA: TGCGCCAGCGGGCTAGCGGATAACACAGATACGCAGTATTTT. Translation: CASGLADNTDTQYF. This chain links TRBV5-1 with TRBJ2-3; 7 nucleotides line up with TRBD2. The CDR3 sequence is 14 residues long. The junction had 7 bases not matched to a gene; V was cut back by 7 bases and J by 2 bases. Germline V gives CDR1 SGHRS, CDR2 YFSETQ.

V and J are TRBV11-3 and TRBJ2-7; TRBD1 matches 7 bases. The germline gives CDR1 SGHNT, CDR2 YENEEA. The CDR3 totals 13 residues. Unmatched junction bases numbered 6, after V lost 6 bases and J lost 4 bases. The CDR3 protein is CASSQQGKYEQYF. In nucleotides, the CDR3 is TGTGCCAGCAGTCAACAGGGGAAGTACGAGCAGTACTTC.

The rearrangement uses TRBV27 and TRBJ2-5; 8 bases match TRBD1. The CDR3 totals 16 residues. Unmatched junction bases numbered 10, after V lost 6 bases and J lost 1 base. Germline CDR1 and CDR2: MNHEY and SMNVEV (reference sequence). CDR3 coding DNA: TGTGCCAGCAGCCGCGGACAGGGAATTCTCCAAGAGACCCAGTACTTC. The encoded protein is CASSRGQGILQETQYF.

V usage is TRBV18 and J usage is TRBJ2-1; the match to TRBD1 covers 7 bases. In germline, CDR1 is KGHSH, CDR2 LQKENI. V trimming: 5 bases; J trimming: 7 bases; junction bases outside the gene matches: 2. The CDR3 loop spans 12 amino acids. The CDR3 DNA reads as TGTGCCAGCTCAGAGACAGGGAATGAGCAGTTCTTC. It translates to CASSETGNEQFF.

The chain carries TRBV30 and TRBJ1-4; 7 positions match TRBD1. The length of the CDR3 is 15 residues. After removal of 3 bases from V and 3 bases from J, the junction contained 7 bases not matched to a gene. The germline gives CDR1 GTSNPN, CDR2 SVGIG (reference sequence). CDR3 in amino acids: CAWRTTGTANEKLFF. CDR3 sequence (DNA): TGTGCCTGGAGGACTACCGGGACAGCTAATGAAAAACTGTTTTTT.

The CDR3 region has the DNA TGCAGCGTTTCCGATTGGACTAGCGGGAGAGATACGCAGTATTTT. Protein sequence: CSVSDWTSGRDTQYF. This chain links TRBV29-1 with TRBJ2-3, with 13 bases identical to TRBD2. The CDR3 runs 15 residues. The germline CDR1 and CDR2 sequences are SQVTM and ANQGSEA. The trim removed 5 bases at V and 5 bases at J, leaving 7 bases unmatched.

V is TRBV9 and J is TRBJ2-7, with no clear D. Germline values: CDR1 SGDLS, CDR2 YYNGEE. The CDR3 length is 14 residues. V dropped 4 bases and J dropped 6 bases, with 17 bases sitting between them. CDR3 DNA: TGTGCCAGCAGCCAAGACACGCCATCGGCCGAGCAGTACTTC. It translates to CASSQDTPSAEQYF.

The rearrangement links TRBV9 to TRBJ1-2, with a possible D match to TRBD1 (6 bases). The CDR3 runs 16 residues. Deletions cut 3 bases from V and 3 bases from J, with 18 bases between. Germline assignment: CDR1 SGDLS and CDR2 YYNGEE. CDR3 region: CASSGGGRGKDYGYTF. CDR3 sequence (DNA): TGTGCCAGCAGCGGGGGGGGGAGGGGGAAGGACTATGGCTACACCTTC.

For this clone: At one boundary the junction diverges from the germline segment, which might be a read error. The chain uses TRBV9 and TRBJ2-3; 9 bases match TRBD2. Germline V lookup: CDR1 SGDLS, CDR2 YYNGEE. This CDR3 comprises 16 residues. CDR3 loop: CANSVDSGSGVDTQYF. The CDR3 DNA follows: TGTGCCAACAGCGTAGATAGCGGGAGCGGGGTAGATACGCAGTATTTT. Using reference TRBV9 and TRBJ2-3 for the parts outside the CDR3, the full variable domain is DSGVTQTPKHLITATGQRVTLRCSPRSGDLSVYWYQQSLDQGLQFLIQYYNGEERAKGNILERFSAQQFPDLHSELNLSSLELGDSALYFCANSVDSGSGVDTQYFGPGTRLTVL.

The gene calls are TRBV15 and TRBJ1-2, with 7 positions matching TRBD1. Germline CDR1 reads LNHNV; CDR2 reads YYDKDF (reference sequence). The CDR3 covers 15 residues. The V segment lost 1 base and the J segment 1 base; nucleotides outside the gene matches: 3. CDR3 protein: CATSRVWDSNYGYTF. The DNA for the CDR3 is TGTGCCACCAGCAGAGTGTGGGACAGTAACTATGGCTACACCTTC.

The rearrangement links TRBV11-2 to TRBJ2-7; the D gene is possibly TRBD1 (6 bases). Germline V gene data show CDR1 as SGHAT and CDR2 as FQNNGV. The CDR3 has 15 residues. The germline V and J ends were trimmed by 6 bases and 2 bases, with 17 bases remaining between them. The CDR3 here is CASSSPDSAAYEQYF. The CDR3 coding sequence is TGTGCCAGCAGTTCGCCGGACAGCGCAGCCTACGAGCAGTACTTC.

The CDR3 bases are TGTGCCAGCAGTCGAGGGACTAGCGGGAGGGCCAATGAGCAGTTCTTC. It specifies CASSRGTSGRANEQFF. The chain links TRBV27 to TRBJ2-1; TRBD2 aligns across 16 bases. V shed 5 bases and J 6 bases; nucleotides not matched to a gene: 4. The CDR3 length is 16 residues. Germline assignment: CDR1 MNHEY and CDR2 SMNVEV (reference sequence).

This chain uses TRBV14 with TRBJ2-1; D uncertain. CDR3 length: 16 amino acids. Germline CDR1 is SGHDN and CDR2 is FVKESK. Trimming stripped 1 base from V and 4 bases from J, with 14 bases between. For the CDR3, the DNA is TGTGCCAGCAGCCAAGGAGGTATGCCTTCTTACAATGAGCAGTTCTTC. It codes for CASSQGGMPSYNEQFF.

J is TRBJ1-2 and V is TRBV30, with 7 bases identical to TRBD1. The CDR3 has 13 residues. Germline loops: CDR1 GTSNPN, CDR2 SVGIG (reference sequence). V was clipped by 3 bases and J by 4 bases; unmatched bases: 5. In DNA form, the CDR3 reads TGTGCCTGGAGAATGACAGGGACCTATGGCTACACCTTC. Translation gives CAWRMTGTYGYTF.

The rearrangement joins TRBV4-2 to TRBJ2-2, with 13 bases lining up with TRBD2. The germline CDR1 and CDR2 sequences are LGHNA and YNFKEQ. The CDR3 consists of 17 residues. The V gene end was trimmed by 1 base and the J gene end by 5 bases; junction bases not matched to a gene: 4. The CDR3 region has the DNA TGTGCCAGCAGCCAAGGGACTAGCGGGGGAGGGACCGGGGAGCTGTTTTTT. Residues: CASSQGTSGGGTGELFF.

The chain uses TRBV28 and TRBJ2-7; D might be TRBD1 (6 bases). Per germline, CDR1 MDHEN and CDR2 SYDVKM. This CDR3 is built from 14 residues. Trimming shortened V by 7 bases and J by 1 base, and 14 bases separated the two germline ends. CDR3 residues: CASTQGLESYEQYF. The CDR3 DNA follows: TGTGCCAGCACTCAGGGGTTGGAATCCTACGAGCAGTACTTC.

This clone was seen a few times. The CDR3, as DNA: TGTGCCAGCACCTCCGGGACAGAGAGTTCACCCCTCCACTTT. It codes for CASTSGTESSPLHF. This chain links TRBV6-6 with TRBJ1-6; 7 bases fit TRBD1. This CDR3 comprises 14 residues. The germline V gene encodes CDR1 MNHNY and CDR2 SVGAGI (reference sequence). V dropped 7 bases and J dropped 9; count of bases not matched to a gene: 9.

The chain couples TRBV30 to TRBJ1-1, with 7 positions matching TRBD1. The CDR3 runs 13 residues. V gave up 3 bases and J gave up 1 base; unmatched junction bases: 2. Germline assignment: CDR1 GTSNPN and CDR2 SVGIG (reference sequence). The DNA of the CDR3 is TGTGCCTGGAGACGGGACAGGAACACTGAAGCTTTCTTT. Residues: CAWRRDRNTEAFF.

A few counts support this clone. The chain couples TRBV6-5 to TRBJ1-5; D remains ambiguous. Trimming took 5 bases from V and 2 from J, leaving 7 bases between them. This CDR3 has 13 residues. Germline V lookup: CDR1 MNHEY, CDR2 SVGAGI. The CDR3 DNA reads TGTGCCAGCAGTCCAGGTCGCAATCAGCCCCAGCATTTT. Encoded protein: CASSPGRNQPQHF.

This clone was detected a few times. V is TRBV4-3 and J is TRBJ2-1; 14 bases match TRBD2. Germline lookup yields CDR1 LGHNA and CDR2 YSLEER. This CDR3 comprises 14 residues. Trimming removed 1 base from V and 12 bases from J; junction bases left unmatched: 2. In DNA, the CDR3 is TGCGCCAGCAGCCAAGGGGGACTAGCGGGAGTGCAGTTCTTC. Residues: CASSQGGLAGVQFF.

V is TRBV30 and J is TRBJ1-1; TRBD1 might be the D (5 bases). Trimming took 0 bases from V and 6 from J, leaving 17 bases between them. The CDR3 loop spans 15 amino acids. Looked up from germline, CDR1 is GTSNPN and CDR2 is SVGIG (reference sequence). The CDR3 nucleotides are TGTGCCTGGAGTGTACTCGGGCAGGGCTTCCCTGAAGCTTTCTTT. Its protein is CAWSVLGQGFPEAFF.